Listed here are 30 T cell receptor beta chains from one sample, sequenced in a study of blood T cell repertoires in COVID-19. Here immunoSEQ multiplex PCR was the method, and the copy in TCRdb shows in-frame clones only, minus some. Of around 190,000 clones listed, about 81% were seen once; the top ten hold approximately 3%. Sequencing input: PBMCs or T cells enriched from blood (not recorded which). The origin of the receptors is a woman in her thirties who had recovered from COVID-19.

In this sample, this clone turned up a few times. This chain connects TRBV5-1 to TRBJ1-6, with 7 positions matching TRBD1. Germline assignment: CDR1 SGHRS and CDR2 YFSETQ. The V segment lost 5 bases and the J segment 5 bases; nucleotides outside the gene matches: 10. This CDR3 comprises 16 residues. CDR3 in DNA: TGCGCCAGCAGACTCACACCCGGGACAGATAATTCACCCCTCCACTTT. Encoded protein: CASRLTPGTDNSPLHF.

The gene calls are TRBV2 and TRBJ1-2; 8 bases map to TRBD1. The germline gives CDR1 SNHLY, CDR2 FYNNEI. This CDR3 contains 13 residues. Trimming took 6 bases from V and 8 from J; bases not matched to a gene: 8. CDR3 DNA: TGTGCCAGCAGCGTGGACAGGGTGGAAGGCTACACCTTC. This sequence encodes CASSVDRVEGYTF.

This clone was seen only once. The chain combines TRBV10-3 with TRBJ2-5, with 9 bases identical to TRBD2. Germline lookup yields CDR1 ENHRY and CDR2 SYGVKD. V gave up 1 base and J gave up 5 bases; unmatched junction bases: 5. The CDR3 extends over 15 amino acids. This CDR3 is CAISEWRGGRETQYF. As DNA, the CDR3 is TGTGCCATCAGTGAGTGGCGGGGGGGCCGGGAGACCCAGTACTTC.

The chain links TRBV6-5 to TRBJ1-1, with 9 positions matching TRBD1. The germline V gene has CDR1 MNHEY and CDR2 SVGAGI. The CDR3 extends over 12 amino acids. After removal of 8 bases from V and 6 bases from J, the junction contained 4 bases not matched to a gene. This CDR3 reads CASSRTGAEAFF. DNA for the CDR3: TGTGCCAGCTCGCGGACAGGGGCTGAAGCTTTCTTT.

The V and J genes are TRBV28 and TRBJ2-7, with D maybe TRBD2 (5 bases). CDR3 length equals 16 residues. In germline, CDR1 is MDHEN, CDR2 SYDVKM. V shed 4 bases and J shed 2 bases, with 18 bases lying between them. The CDR3 protein is CASSSSGSSRPYEQYF. The CDR3 DNA sequence: TGTGCCAGCAGTTCCTCGGGGAGTAGCCGTCCCTACGAGCAGTACTTC.

This sequence joins TRBV19 and TRBJ2-1; D perhaps matches TRBD2 (5 bases). The CDR3 contains 13 residues. The germline CDR1 and CDR2 sequences are LNHDA and SQIVND (reference sequence). V was trimmed by 4 bases and J by 7 bases, leaving 11 bases between them. The CDR3 region has the DNA TGTGCCAGTAGTACCTCACCGGGGAATGAGCAGTTCTTC. Translated: CASSTSPGNEQFF.

The chain joins TRBV7-2 to TRBJ1-3; no reliable D call. The CDR3 has 17 residues. V lost 1 base and J lost 9, with 22 bases in between. Germline values: CDR1 SGHTA, CDR2 FQGNSA. The CDR3 reads CASSLVVESRRRSTIYF. CDR3 DNA sequence: TGTGCCAGCAGCTTAGTAGTCGAATCTAGACGGCGCTCCACCATATATTTT.

The chain combines TRBV18 with TRBJ2-7, with 7 bases lining up with TRBD1. V trimming: 4 bases; J trimming: 5 bases; junction bases outside the gene matches: 5. The CDR3 spans 13 residues. Germline V CDR1 and CDR2: KGHSH, LQKENI. The CDR3 nucleotides read TGTGCCAGCTCACTAGGACAGGACGACGAGCAGTACGTC. This sequence encodes CASSLGQDDEQYV.

The V and J genes are TRBV5-1 and TRBJ1-1; tentatively, D is TRBD1 (6 bases). Trimming removed 0 bases from V and 7 bases from J, with 16 bases in between. The germline gives CDR1 SGHRS, CDR2 YFSETQ. This CDR3 comprises 15 residues. CDR3 DNA: TGCGCCAGCAGCTTGGTATTGGGGGGGCTGGTTGAAGCTTTCTTT. This sequence encodes CASSLVLGGLVEAFF.

J is TRBJ2-1 and V is TRBV3-1 (or the pseudogene TRBV3-2); 8 nucleotides align to TRBD1. J was trimmed by 0 bases and V by 4 bases; bases with no gene match: 5. The V gene's germline CDR1 is LGHDT and CDR2 YNNKEL (reference sequence). CDR3 length equals 16 residues. This CDR3 reads CASSPRTGNSYNEQFF. The DNA of the CDR3 is TGTGCCAGCAGCCCCAGGACAGGGAACTCCTACAATGAGCAGTTCTTC.

The sample holds a few counts of this clone. This chain connects TRBV11-2 to TRBJ2-2; TRBD1 agrees at 7 bases. The germline CDR1 and CDR2 sequences are SGHAT and FQNNGV. The CDR3 totals 18 residues. V trimming: 5 bases; J trimming: 4 bases; junction bases outside the gene matches: 16. CDR3 in DNA: TGTGCCAGCAGCCCACGACAGGGATCGATTGTCCTCACCGGGGAGCTGTTTTTT. Its translation is CASSPRQGSIVLTGELFF.

The chain joins TRBV5-1 to TRBJ1-5, with a tentative D call TRBD1 (6 bases). V lost 6 bases and J lost 0, with 13 bases in between. In germline, CDR1 is SGHRS, CDR2 YFSETQ. CDR3 length equals 15 residues. The CDR3 spells CASTPGADSNQPQHF. CDR3 in DNA: TGCGCCAGCACCCCAGGGGCGGATAGCAATCAGCCCCAGCATTTT.

The chain joins TRBV4-1 to TRBJ1-1; 8 positions agree with TRBD1. Germline V gene sequence: CDR1 MGHRA, CDR2 YSYEKL. CDR3 length: 12 amino acids. V lost 1 base to trimming and J lost 8 bases; unmatched junction nucleotides: 0. CDR3 in amino acids: CASSQGDREAFF. The CDR3 DNA reads TGCGCCAGCAGCCAAGGGGACAGGGAAGCTTTCTTT.

This clone was counted between two and nine times. V is TRBV28 and J is TRBJ2-2, with 13 nucleotides matching TRBD2. Germline CDR1 reads MDHEN; CDR2 reads SYDVKM. This CDR3 is 16 amino acids long. With 5 bases clipped from V and 3 bases from J, the junction kept 3 bases outside the gene matches. CDR3 region: CASSALAGGDTGELFF. The CDR3, as DNA: TGTGCCAGCAGTGCACTAGCGGGAGGGGACACCGGGGAGCTGTTTTTT. Filled out from reference TRBV28 and TRBJ2-2, the complete variable domain reads DVKVTQSSRYLVKRTGEKVFLECVQDMDHENMFWYRQDPGLGLRLIYFSYDVKMKEKGDIPEGYSVSREKKERFSLILESASTNQTSMYLCASSALAGGDTGELFFGEGSRLTVL.

This clone was counted a single time. The chain carries TRBV5-1 and TRBJ1-1, with TRBD1 matching 7 bases. CDR3 length: 16 amino acids. V was clipped by 6 bases and J by 1 base; unmatched bases: 12. Germline V CDR1 and CDR2: SGHRS, YFSETQ. The CDR3 here is CASKYSGQIQNTEAFF. Here the CDR3 DNA reads TGCGCCAGCAAGTACTCGGGACAGATACAGAACACTGAAGCTTTCTTT.

In DNA form, the CDR3 reads TGTGCCAGCAGGGCCGGGACAGGGACCTACGAGCAGTACTTC. Its protein is CASRAGTGTYEQYF. V is TRBV6-5 and J is TRBJ2-7; 9 nucleotides align to TRBD1. In germline, CDR1 is MNHEY, CDR2 SVGAGI. The CDR3 has 14 residues. The ends lost 6 bases at V and 2 bases at J; junction bases unmatched: 5.

The CDR3 nucleotides read TGTGCCAGCATAGCACTCCGGTCGGGGGAGCAGTACTTC. Translating gives CASIALRSGEQYF. The chain uses TRBV25-1 and TRBJ2-7; tentative D call: TRBD2 (5 bases). Trimming removed 7 bases at V and 7 bases at J, with 17 bases between. CDR1 and CDR2 (germline): MGHDK, SYGVNS. The CDR3 extends over 13 amino acids.

V is TRBV12-3 or TRBV12-4 and J is TRBJ1-1; possibly TRBD1 for D (5 bases). The length of the CDR3 is 13 residues. V was shortened by 5 bases and J by 11 bases, with 18 bases between the two germline ends. The CDR3 here is CASSPPGLGRAFF. The CDR3 DNA follows: TGTGCCAGCAGTCCTCCGGGACTGGGGCGGGCTTTCTTT.

This chain joins TRBV7-2 and TRBJ2-7, with D possibly matching TRBD2 (6 bases). Trimming took off 5 bases at V and 3 bases at J, with 14 bases between the two ends. The CDR3 is made up of 14 amino acids. CDR1 and CDR2 from the germline V gene are SGHTA and FQGNSA. The CDR3 DNA reads TGTGCCAGCAGCCGCACGGGGGACGGCTACGAGCAGTACTTC. Protein sequence: CASSRTGDGYEQYF.

The rearrangement uses TRBV28 and TRBJ1-1; D gene uncertain. This CDR3 region has 12 residues. Trimming pared 0 bases from V and 8 bases from J, leaving 7 bases between. Per the germline V gene, CDR1 is MDHEN and CDR2 is SYDVKM. In DNA form, the CDR3 reads TGTGCCAGCAGTTTATGGGTGGCCGAAGCTTTCTTT. Its protein is CASSLWVAEAFF.

The CDR3 loop is CASNRGRGIEKLFF. The DNA of the CDR3 is TGTGCCAGCAATAGGGGCAGGGGAATTGAAAAACTGTTTTTT. This chain joins TRBV28 and TRBJ1-4, with TRBD1 as a possible D gene (6 bases). Germline loops: CDR1 MDHEN, CDR2 SYDVKM. This CDR3 is built from 14 residues. V lost 7 bases and J 7 bases, leaving 16 bases between the germline ends.

The chain carries TRBV7-9 and TRBJ1-2, with 9 bases fitting TRBD1. The CDR3 is 16 amino acids. The V gene's germline CDR1 is SEHNR and CDR2 FQNEAQ (reference sequence). V was clipped by 5 bases and J by 4 bases; unmatched bases: 11. Here the CDR3 reads CASSATTGGTGYGYTF. The DNA of the CDR3 is TGTGCCAGCAGCGCAACGACAGGGGGTACGGGCTATGGCTACACCTTC.

The rearrangement links TRBV5-6 to TRBJ1-6; TRBD1 is a possible D gene (5 bases). Trimming pared 0 bases from V and 7 bases from J, leaving 8 bases between. Per the germline V gene, CDR1 is SGHDT and CDR2 is YYEEEE. The CDR3 has 14 residues. The CDR3 DNA reads TGTGCCAGCAGCTTGGAGCGGGGGAATTCACCCCTCCACTTT. It codes for CASSLERGNSPLHF.

The chain joins TRBV5-1 to TRBJ2-1, with 7 bases identical to TRBD1. The V and J ends lost 4 bases and 8 bases, in that order; junction bases with no gene match: 9. The CDR3 has 14 amino acids. Germline V gene data show CDR1 as SGHRS and CDR2 as YFSETQ. The CDR3 bases are TGCGCCAGCAGCCCCGGGACAGATATCGATGAGCAGTTCTTC. It encodes CASSPGTDIDEQFF.

The V call is TRBV28, the J call TRBJ1-2; unclear D gene. Trimming stripped 6 bases from V and 4 bases from J, with 15 bases between. This CDR3 contains 14 residues. Germline V gene data show CDR1 as MDHEN and CDR2 as SYDVKM. In nucleotides, the CDR3 is TGTGCCAGCAGCTTTACCGGGAACTTCTATGGCTACACCTTC. Protein product: CASSFTGNFYGYTF.

This clone was seen a few times. The chain employs TRBV3-1 (or the pseudogene TRBV3-2) and TRBJ1-2; weak D call: TRBD1 (6 bases). The germline V gene has CDR1 LGHDT and CDR2 YNNKEL (reference sequence). Deletions cut 6 bases from V and 5 bases from J, with 13 bases between. CDR3 size: 13 residues. CDR3 nucleotides: TGTGCCAGCAGTAACAGGGCGGATTATGGCTACACCTTC. It is translated as CASSNRADYGYTF.

This clone was picked up one time. CDR3 in DNA: TGTGCCAGCAGCGTGACAGGGTGGGGCAATCAGCCCCAGCATTTT. Its protein is CASSVTGWGNQPQHF. The V gene is TRBV7-2, the J gene TRBJ1-5; 7 positions match TRBD1. Germline lookup yields CDR1 SGHTA and CDR2 FQGNSA. The CDR3 runs to 15 residues. The V gene end was trimmed by 5 bases and the J gene end by 2 bases; junction bases not matched to a gene: 6. The whole variable domain, remainder taken from reference TRBV7-2 and TRBJ1-5, is GAGVSQSPSNKVTEKGKDVELRCDPISGHTALYWYRQSLGQGLEFLIYFQGNSAPDKSGLPSDRFSAERTGGSVSTLTIQRTQQEDSAVYLCASSVTGWGNQPQHFGDGTRLSIL.

The DNA of the CDR3 is TGTGCCAGCAGCTTATTGCGAACTACAGATACGCAGTATTTT. Its protein product is CASSLLRTTDTQYF. The chain has TRBV7-9 and TRBJ2-3; D not resolved. V lost 2 bases and J 3 bases, leaving 9 bases between the germline ends. The V gene's germline CDR1 is SEHNR and CDR2 FQNEAQ (reference sequence). The CDR3 totals 14 residues.

The V gene is TRBV7-9, the J gene TRBJ2-5; 11 bases line up with TRBD2. Germline CDR1 and CDR2: SEHNR and FQNEAQ (reference sequence). The CDR3 extends over 19 amino acids. Unmatched junction bases numbered 18, after V lost 4 bases and J lost 5 bases. The CDR3 DNA reads as TGTGCCAGCAGCTCCCCCCCCTGGGGGTTAGCGGGAGGGCCGGAGACCCAGTACTTC. Protein product: CASSSPPWGLAGGPETQYF.

Only a few counts were recorded for this clone. The V and J genes are TRBV4-1 and TRBJ2-2; TRBD2 agrees at 7 bases. Losses at the gene ends were 0 bases for V and 4 bases for J; bases not matched to a gene: 2. CDR3 length: 15 amino acids. Looked up from germline, CDR1 is MGHRA and CDR2 is YSYEKL. CDR3 coding DNA: TGCGCCAGCAGCCAAGACGGGAGGCTCACCGGGGAGCTGTTTTTT. It yields the protein CASSQDGRLTGELFF.